These T cell receptor beta chains were read from a single sample in a study of blood T cell repertoires in COVID-19. Produced via immunoSEQ multiplex PCR; TCRdb's table is partial and in-frame only. The table has about 250,000 clones, about four fifths seen once. The sequencing input was PBMCs or T cells enriched from blood (not recorded which). All receptors come from a man aged 50 or older who had recovered from COVID-19. CDR3s include the opening cysteine and the closing phenylalanine or tryptophan. Fields, in order: J gene, D gene, V gene, clone size, CDR3 DNA, CDR3 protein. The D gene is left open where the match is weak. The size of a clone is reported for some rows only, either as once, few or many, or as a class for expanded clones.

TRBJ1-1 | - | TRBV6-5 | - | TGTGCCAGCAGTTACTTTCTGGGACACCCGGACACTGAAGCTTTCTTT | CASSYFLGHPDTEAFF
TRBJ1-5 | - | TRBV28 | - | TGTGCCAGCAATGGACAGCATAGCAATCAGCCCCAGCATTTT | CASNGQHSNQPQHF
TRBJ1-6 | - | TRBV25-1 | - | TGTGCCAGCAGTGAATATAGAACGAATTCACCCCTCCACTTT | CASSEYRTNSPLHF
TRBJ1-6 | TRBD1 | TRBV10-1 | - | TGCGCCAGCAGTGAATTCCCGGACAGGGAGAATTCACCCCTCCACTTT | CASSEFPDRENSPLHF
TRBJ2-5 | TRBD2 | TRBV28 | - | TGTGCCAGCAGTCGCGGGAGATGGGAGACCCAGTACTTC | CASSRGRWETQYF
TRBJ2-7 | TRBD1 | TRBV10-3 | - | TGTGCCATCAGAGACAGGGTTCCGAACGAGCAGTACTTC | CAIRDRVPNEQYF
TRBJ1-1 | - | TRBV11-2 | once | TGTGCCAGCAGCCCGACAGAGAACACTGAAGCTTTCTTT | CASSPTENTEAFF
TRBJ2-1 | TRBD1 | TRBV9 | - | TGTGCCAGCAGCGCGACAGGGAACTCCTACAATGAGCAGTTCTTC | CASSATGNSYNEQFF
TRBJ2-3 | TRBD1 | TRBV2 | - | TGTGCCAGCAGTCTCTATGGGACAGGGGGCACAGATACGCAGTATTTT | CASSLYGTGGTDTQYF
TRBJ2-1 | - | TRBV5-5 | - | TGTGCCAGCAGAACCTGGAACAGCGGCGAGCAGTTCTTC | CASRTWNSGEQFF